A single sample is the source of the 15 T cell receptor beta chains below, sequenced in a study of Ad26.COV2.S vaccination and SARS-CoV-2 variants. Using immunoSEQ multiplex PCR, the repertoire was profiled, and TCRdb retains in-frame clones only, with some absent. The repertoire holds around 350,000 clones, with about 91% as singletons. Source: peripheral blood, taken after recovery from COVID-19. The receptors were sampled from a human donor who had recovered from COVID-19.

Written as DNA, the CDR3 is TGTGCCAGCAGTATACAGGGGGCGCAGCCCCAGCATTTT. Protein sequence: CASSIQGAQPQHF. V usage is TRBV6-5 and J usage is TRBJ1-5; 9 bases fit TRBD1. The germline gives CDR1 MNHEY, CDR2 SVGAGI. V was pared by 5 bases and J by 7 bases, with 3 bases of the junction left unmatched. This CDR3 comprises 13 residues.

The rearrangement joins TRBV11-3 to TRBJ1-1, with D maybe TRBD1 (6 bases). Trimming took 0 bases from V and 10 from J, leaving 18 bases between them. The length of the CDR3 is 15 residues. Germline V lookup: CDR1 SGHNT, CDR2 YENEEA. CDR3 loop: CASSLDLDSARGAFF. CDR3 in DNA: TGTGCCAGCAGCTTAGACCTGGACAGTGCCCGGGGAGCTTTCTTT.

CDR3 amino acids: CASSLGELAGTGSEAFF. The DNA of the CDR3 is TGCGCCAGCAGCTTGGGGGAGCTCGCTGGGACAGGGAGTGAAGCTTTCTTT. V and J are TRBV5-1 and TRBJ1-1, with 9 nucleotides matching TRBD1. V shed 0 bases, J shed 7 bases, and the junction held 13 bases outside the gene matches. The germline V gene encodes CDR1 SGHRS and CDR2 YFSETQ. The CDR3 has 17 residues.

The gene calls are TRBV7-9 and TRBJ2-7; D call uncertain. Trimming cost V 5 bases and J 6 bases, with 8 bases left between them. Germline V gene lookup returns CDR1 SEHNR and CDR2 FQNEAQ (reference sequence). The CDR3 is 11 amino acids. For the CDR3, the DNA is TGTGCCAGCAGCAATTCCCCCGAGCAGTACTTC. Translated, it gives CASSNSPEQYF.

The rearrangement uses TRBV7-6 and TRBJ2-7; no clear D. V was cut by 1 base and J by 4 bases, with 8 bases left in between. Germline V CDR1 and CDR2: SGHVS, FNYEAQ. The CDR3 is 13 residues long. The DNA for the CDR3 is TGTGCCAGCAGCTTAGTAGACCAGTACGAGCAGTACTTC. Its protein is CASSLVDQYEQYF.

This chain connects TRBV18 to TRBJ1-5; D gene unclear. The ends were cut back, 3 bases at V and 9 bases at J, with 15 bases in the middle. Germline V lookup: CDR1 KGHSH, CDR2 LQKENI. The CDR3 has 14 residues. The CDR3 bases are TGTGCCAGCTCACCTACTCCCTTGTCTCGGCCCCAGCATTTT. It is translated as CASSPTPLSRPQHF.

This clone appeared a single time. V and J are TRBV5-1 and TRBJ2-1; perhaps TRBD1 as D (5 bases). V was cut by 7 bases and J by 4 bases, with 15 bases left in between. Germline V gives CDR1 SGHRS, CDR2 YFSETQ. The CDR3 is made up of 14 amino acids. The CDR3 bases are TGCGCCAGCCGGTCGGACAACATTTACAATGAGCAGTTCTTC. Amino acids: CASRSDNIYNEQFF.

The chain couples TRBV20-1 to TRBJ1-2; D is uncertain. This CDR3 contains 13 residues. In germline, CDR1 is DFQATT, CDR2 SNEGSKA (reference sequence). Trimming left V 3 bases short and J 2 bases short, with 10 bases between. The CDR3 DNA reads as TGCAGTGCTAGTAGCCTTGGAAACTATGGCTACACCTTC. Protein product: CSASSLGNYGYTF.

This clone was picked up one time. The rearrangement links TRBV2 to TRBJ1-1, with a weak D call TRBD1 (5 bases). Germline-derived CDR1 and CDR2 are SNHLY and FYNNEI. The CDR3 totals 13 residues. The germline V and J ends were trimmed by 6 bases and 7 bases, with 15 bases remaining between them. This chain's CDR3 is CASRDGTRGEAFF. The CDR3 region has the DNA TGTGCCAGCAGGGACGGGACGAGAGGTGAAGCTTTCTTT.

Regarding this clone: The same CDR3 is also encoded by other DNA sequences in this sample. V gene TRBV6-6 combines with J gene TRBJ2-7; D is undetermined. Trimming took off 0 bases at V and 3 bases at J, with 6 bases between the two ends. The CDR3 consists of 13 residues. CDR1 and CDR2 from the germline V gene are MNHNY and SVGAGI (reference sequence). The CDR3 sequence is CASSYSQSYEQYF. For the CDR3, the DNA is TGTGCCAGCAGTTACTCGCAGAGCTACGAGCAGTACTTC.

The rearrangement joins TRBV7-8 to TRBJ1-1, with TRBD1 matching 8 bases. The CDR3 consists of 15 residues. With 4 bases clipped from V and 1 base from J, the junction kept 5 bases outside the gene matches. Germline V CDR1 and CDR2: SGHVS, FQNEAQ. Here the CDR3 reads CASSSQGAPNTEAFF. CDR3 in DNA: TGTGCCAGCAGCTCCCAGGGGGCCCCGAACACTGAAGCTTTCTTT.

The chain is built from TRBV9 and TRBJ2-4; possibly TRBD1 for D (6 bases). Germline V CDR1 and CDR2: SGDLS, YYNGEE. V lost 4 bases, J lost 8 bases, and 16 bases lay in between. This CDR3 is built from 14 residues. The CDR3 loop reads CASSPQGREDIQYF. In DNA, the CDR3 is TGTGCCAGCAGCCCACAGGGTCGGGAAGACATTCAGTACTTC.

The CDR3 spells CASSPSRDTQSMRANVLTF. The CDR3 coding sequence is TGTGCCAGCTCACCATCGCGGGACACGCAGAGCATGAGGGCCAACGTCCTGACTTTC. This sequence joins TRBV18 and TRBJ2-6; either TRBD1 or TRBD2 may fit D (6 bases each). Trimming removed 2 bases at V and 5 bases at J, with 22 bases between. Germline V lookup: CDR1 KGHSH, CDR2 LQKENI. The CDR3 sequence is 19 residues long.

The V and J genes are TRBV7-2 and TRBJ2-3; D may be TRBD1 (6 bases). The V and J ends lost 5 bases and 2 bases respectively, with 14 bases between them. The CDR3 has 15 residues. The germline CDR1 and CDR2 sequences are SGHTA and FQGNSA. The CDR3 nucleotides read TGTGCCAGCAGCCTGGGACAACCGTACACAGATACGCAGTATTTT. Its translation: CASSLGQPYTDTQYF. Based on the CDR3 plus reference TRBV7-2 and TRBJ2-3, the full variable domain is GAGVSQSPSNKVTEKGKDVELRCDPISGHTALYWYRQSLGQGLEFLIYFQGNSAPDKSGLPSDRFSAERTGGSVSTLTIQRTQQEDSAVYLCASSLGQPYTDTQYFGPGTRLTVL.

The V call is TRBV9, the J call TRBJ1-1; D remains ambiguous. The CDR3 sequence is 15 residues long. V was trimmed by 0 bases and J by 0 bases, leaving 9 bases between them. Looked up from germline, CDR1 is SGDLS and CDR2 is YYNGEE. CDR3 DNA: TGTGCCAGCAGCGTAGCTATGGGGATGAACACTGAAGCTTTCTTT. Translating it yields CASSVAMGMNTEAFF.